The clone carrying this TCR beta chain was seen more than once but under ten times. The antigen is undetermined. Treatment given: approximately 10-day PBMC culture with coronavirus spike peptide pools or control peptides (ViraFEST assay). CD4+ T lymphocytes from the unexposed donor were collected before the COVID-19 pandemic (2011-2018). Sequencing of DNA taken from cultured CD4+ T cells relied on the Oncomine TCR Beta short-read assay. It was cultured CD4+ T cells from which genomic DNA was extracted. MiXCR was run by TCRdb on the PCR reads, yielding one entry per CDR3 protein. The sample carries some 7,000 distinct CDR3 sequences, approximately 40% recorded once. The CDR3 is 16 residues long. Per the germline V gene, CDR1 is DFQATT and CDR2 is SNEGSKA (reference sequence). The germline V and J ends were trimmed by 3 bases and 1 base, with 18 bases remaining between them. This record belongs to a study of vaccination and CD4 T cells after COVID-19. Whole-study context: Post-COVID draws followed diagnosis by a median around 100 days (range 35 to 161). Collection of post-vaccine samples followed dose two by a median about 72 days, spanning a range of 14 to 241. Study-level points and caveats: Within the convalescent patients, spike mono-reactivity was found in 304 of 307 vaccine-specific clones.

The TCR originated in a human donor in good health. The chain carries TRBV20-1 and TRBJ1-2, with no clear D. Sequencing was carried out using CD4+ T cells from blood, cultured in vitro. Here the CDR3 reads CSARVLRTQDNYGYTF. CDR3 DNA: TGCAGTGCTAGGGTTTTGCGGACCCAAGATAACTATGGCTACACCTTC.